This TCR beta chain was identified during a study of shared clonotypes between healthy human individuals. TCRdb's table, derived via immunoSEQ multiplex PCR, lists solely in-frame clones and lacks some. Of roughly 1,100,000 clones listed, roughly 80% are singletons. This clone occurred a few times. Antigen specificity is unknown. Overall study findings and caveats: Rarefaction demonstrated incomplete sorted-subset sequencing despite large depth.

Germline V gene sequence: CDR1 SGHDT, CDR2 YYEEEE. Germline trimming cut 1 base from V and 0 bases from J; bases unmatched to any gene: 0. The CDR3 loop spans 16 amino acids. This sequence originates from a young man in good health. Sequencing was done on a sample of memory CD4+ T cells sorted from blood. The subset is: CD45RA-negative fraction. This sequence joins TRBV5-6 and TRBJ2-3; 12 nucleotides agree with TRBD2. CDR3 amino acids: CASSLTSGRSTDTQYF. The DNA of the CDR3 is TGTGCCAGCAGCTTGACTAGCGGGAGGAGCACAGATACGCAGTATTTT.